This T cell receptor beta chain was recorded in a study of blood T cell repertoires in COVID-19 (dated by TCRdb to about 2020). In the study overall: Samples from collaborators originated in the United States, Italy and Spain and spanned both the acute and convalescent phases of COVID-19. Where available, HLA class I and class II types were obtained from metadata supplied by the sample provider rather than from assay-based typing. The dataset comprised deeply sampled blood TCRbeta repertoires from subjects exposed to, actively infected with, or recovered from COVID-19. The material from the prospective study consisted of cDNA or gDNA derived from T cells, B-cell-depleted T cells, or PBMCs. The repertoires were released in a freely available public database intended as a resource for research on the immune response to SARS-CoV-2. Nearly every sample came with metadata listing a de-identified subject ID, COVID-19 status, age in years and sex. The samples were drawn from two sources: the first 160 participants of the ongoing ImmuneRACE study, and fewer than 1,500 subjects contributed by 6 global collaborators. What the work shows at the level of the full study, not this receptor alone: How much clinical and demographic metadata was included differed by source and by participant, and the metadata was provided uncurated.

Each collaborating institution followed its own protocols to collect whole blood in K2EDTA tubes. Collaborator samples were shipped for TCRbeta analysis as frozen whole blood, isolated PBMCs, or DNA extracted from either sample type. As regards this clone: Its antigen remains unidentified. The record has no base qualities; no much larger clone is one base away.

Its CDR3 holds 14 amino acids, cysteine through phenylalanine. The DNA shown is the 42-base CDR3, in frame from base 1. Deletion took 0 bases off V and 4 bases off J, with a span of 9 bases between the germline ends. CDR1 and CDR2 are drawn from the germline V gene (reference sequence): LGHDT, YNNKEL. TCRbeta CDR3 regions were amplified from genomic DNA using the immunoSEQ Assay, a bias-controlled multiplex PCR. Turning to the authors' computational methods: The number of nucleated cells in each sample was estimated from the amplification of reference gene primers within the assay. To quantify the absolute abundance of each unique TCRbeta CDR3 rearrangement, sequence reads were collapsed and filtered. For each sample, productive Simpson clonality was calculated by taking the square root of Simpson's diversity index across productive rearrangements. TCRdb provides this immuneACCESS table in a form limited to in-frame rearrangements. Some clones are lacking; in checked studies, under half of them reflect an unresolved V gene, and why the rest are absent is not known. The V and J calls and clone size are taken from that table; D and trimming were inferred from the DNA. The sample table holds 150,000 or so clones, of which approximately 87% were seen once. Together, the top ten hold approximately 6.1% of the sample.

Here the chain combines TRBV3-1 (or the pseudogene TRBV3-2) and TRBJ1-1, with no reliable assignment of the D segment. This TCR was sampled from a man older than 75 with acute or convalescent COVID-19. Sequencing used peripheral blood. The CDR3 loop reads CASSQESKSTEAFF. The sequenced DNA is TGTGCCAGCAGCCAAGAGTCTAAGTCCACTGAAGCTTTCTTT.